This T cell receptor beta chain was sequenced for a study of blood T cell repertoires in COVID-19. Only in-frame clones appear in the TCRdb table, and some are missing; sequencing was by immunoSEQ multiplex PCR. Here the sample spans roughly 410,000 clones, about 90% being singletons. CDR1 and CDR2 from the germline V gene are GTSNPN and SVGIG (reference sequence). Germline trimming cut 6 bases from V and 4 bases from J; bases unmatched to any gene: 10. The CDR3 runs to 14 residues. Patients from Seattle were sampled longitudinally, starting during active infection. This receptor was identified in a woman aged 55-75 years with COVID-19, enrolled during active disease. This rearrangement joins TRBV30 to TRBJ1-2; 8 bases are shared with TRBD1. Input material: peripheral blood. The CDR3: CACQYQGAGYGYTF. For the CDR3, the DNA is TGTGCCTGCCAATACCAGGGGGCCGGCTATGGCTACACCTTC.